The source of this T cell receptor beta chain is a study of OX40 agonist ivuxolimab in advanced cancers. Whole-study context: All patients had ivuxolimab intravenously every 2 weeks at 0.01 to 10 mg/kg. Regarding the study as a whole: Clonal expansion was seen in CD4+ and CD8+ blood T cells by week 6 at 0.1 to 3.0 mg/kg. On average, CD8+ T cells showed a greater number of expanded clones than CD4+.

TCRdb keeps only in-frame clones here, not all; method: immunoSEQ multiplex PCR. The sample includes roughly 100,000 clones, about 90% of them seen just once. There are 16 residues in the CDR3. The V gene's germline CDR1 is SGHDT and CDR2 YYEEEE. V lost 4 bases to trimming and J lost 11 bases, with 25 bases between them. A note on this clone: What it binds is not known.

The chain joins TRBV5-6 to TRBJ2-4, with TRBD2 as a possible D gene (5 bases). Sequencing was performed on CD4+ or CD8+ T cells sorted from blood, taken in a trial of the OX40 agonist ivuxolimab. The clonotype was recovered from an adult with an advanced solid tumor such as melanoma, head and neck, liver or kidney cancer. CDR3 bases: TGTGCCAGCAGCCTGGGATTTGGAGGAGATAATGGAGTTCAGTACTTC. Encoded protein: CASSLGFGGDNGVQYF. The full variable domain, its missing parts supplied by reference TRBV5-6 and TRBJ2-4, is DAGVTQSPTHLIKTRGQQVTLRCSPKSGHDTVSWYQQALGQGPQFIFQYYEEEERQRGNFPDRFSGHQFPNYSSELNVNALLLGDSALYLCASSLGFGGDNGVQYFGAGTRLSVL.